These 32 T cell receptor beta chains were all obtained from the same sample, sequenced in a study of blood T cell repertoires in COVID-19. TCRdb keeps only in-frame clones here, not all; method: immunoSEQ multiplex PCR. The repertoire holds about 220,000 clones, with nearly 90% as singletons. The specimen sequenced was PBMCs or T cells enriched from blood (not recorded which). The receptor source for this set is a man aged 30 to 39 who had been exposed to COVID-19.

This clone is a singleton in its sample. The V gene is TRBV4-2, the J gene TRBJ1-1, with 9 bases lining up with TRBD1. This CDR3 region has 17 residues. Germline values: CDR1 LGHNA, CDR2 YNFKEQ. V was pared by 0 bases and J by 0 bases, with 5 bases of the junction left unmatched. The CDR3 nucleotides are TGTGCCAGCAGCCAAGACCCGGGACAGGGTGTGAACACTGAAGCTTTCTTT. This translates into CASSQDPGQGVNTEAFF.

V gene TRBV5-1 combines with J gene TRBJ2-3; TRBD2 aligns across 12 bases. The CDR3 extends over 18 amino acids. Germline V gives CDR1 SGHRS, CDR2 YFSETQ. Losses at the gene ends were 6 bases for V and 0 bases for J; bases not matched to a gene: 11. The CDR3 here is CASTRTASGGVSTDTQYF. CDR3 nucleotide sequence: TGCGCCAGCACTCGGACGGCTAGCGGGGGGGTCAGCACAGATACGCAGTATTTT.

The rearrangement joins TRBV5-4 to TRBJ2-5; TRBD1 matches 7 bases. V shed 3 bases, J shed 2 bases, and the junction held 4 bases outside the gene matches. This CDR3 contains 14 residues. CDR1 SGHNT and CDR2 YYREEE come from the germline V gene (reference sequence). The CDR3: CASSSTGSQETQYF. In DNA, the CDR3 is TGTGCCAGCAGCTCGACAGGGTCTCAAGAGACCCAGTACTTC.

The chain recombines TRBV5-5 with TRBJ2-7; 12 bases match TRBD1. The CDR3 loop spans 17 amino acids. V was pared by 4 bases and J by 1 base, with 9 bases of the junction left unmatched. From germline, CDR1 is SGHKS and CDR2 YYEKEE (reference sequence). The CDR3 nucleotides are TGTGCCAGCAGCCCCCGGGACAGGGGGCCTGAATCCTACGAGCAGTACTTC. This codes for CASSPRDRGPESYEQYF.

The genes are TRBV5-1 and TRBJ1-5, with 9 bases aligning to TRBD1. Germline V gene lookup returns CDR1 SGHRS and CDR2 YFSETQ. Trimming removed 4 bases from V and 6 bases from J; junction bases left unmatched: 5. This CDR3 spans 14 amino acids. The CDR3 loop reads CASSLGTGSQPQHF. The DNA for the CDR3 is TGCGCCAGCAGCCTAGGGACAGGGAGTCAGCCCCAGCATTTT.

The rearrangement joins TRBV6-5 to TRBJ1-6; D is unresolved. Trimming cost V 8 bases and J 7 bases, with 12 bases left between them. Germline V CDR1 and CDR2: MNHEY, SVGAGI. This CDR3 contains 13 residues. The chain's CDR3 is CASSGERNSPLHF. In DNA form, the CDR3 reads TGTGCCAGCTCGGGTGAGAGGAATTCACCCCTCCACTTT.

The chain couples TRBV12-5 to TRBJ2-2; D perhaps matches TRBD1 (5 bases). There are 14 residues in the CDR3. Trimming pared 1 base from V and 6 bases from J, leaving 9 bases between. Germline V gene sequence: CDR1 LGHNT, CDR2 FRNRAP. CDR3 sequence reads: CASGLGQTPGELFF. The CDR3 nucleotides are TGTGCTAGTGGTTTGGGACAGACACCCGGGGAGCTGTTTTTT.

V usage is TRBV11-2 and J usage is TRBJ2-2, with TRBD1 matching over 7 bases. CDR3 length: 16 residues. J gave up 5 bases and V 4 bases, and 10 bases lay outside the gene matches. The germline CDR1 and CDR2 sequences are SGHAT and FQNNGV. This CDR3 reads CASSSTGIVGTGELFF. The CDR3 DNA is TGTGCCAGCAGCTCGACAGGGATCGTGGGGACCGGGGAGCTGTTTTTT.

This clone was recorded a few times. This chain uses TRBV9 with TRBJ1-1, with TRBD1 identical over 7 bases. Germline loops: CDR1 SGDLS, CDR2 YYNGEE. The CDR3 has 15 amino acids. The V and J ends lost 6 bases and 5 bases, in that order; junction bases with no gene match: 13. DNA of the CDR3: TGTGCCAGCACCCGAACTGGACAGGTCGAAACTGAAGCTTTCTTT. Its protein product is CASTRTGQVETEAFF.

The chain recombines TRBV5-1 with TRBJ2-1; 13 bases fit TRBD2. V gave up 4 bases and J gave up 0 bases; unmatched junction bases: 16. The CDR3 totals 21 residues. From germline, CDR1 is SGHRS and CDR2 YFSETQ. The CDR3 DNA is TGCGCCAGCAGCCCATCCGGACTAGCGGGGGTAGGTCGAGTCTCCTACAATGAGCAGTTCTTC. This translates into CASSPSGLAGVGRVSYNEQFF. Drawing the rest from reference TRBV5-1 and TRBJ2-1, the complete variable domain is KAGVTQTPRYLIKTRGQQVTLSCSPISGHRSVSWYQQTPGQGLQFLFEYFSETQRNKGNFPGRFSGRQFSNSRSEMNVSTLELGDSALYLCASSPSGLAGVGRVSYNEQFFGPGTRLTVL.

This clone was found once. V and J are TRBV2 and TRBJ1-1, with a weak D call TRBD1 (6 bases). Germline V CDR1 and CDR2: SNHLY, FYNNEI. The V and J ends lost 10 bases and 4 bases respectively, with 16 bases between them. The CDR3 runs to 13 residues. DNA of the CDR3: TGTGCCACCCACAGGGCTTCAGTCACTGAAGCTTTCTTT. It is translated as CATHRASVTEAFF.

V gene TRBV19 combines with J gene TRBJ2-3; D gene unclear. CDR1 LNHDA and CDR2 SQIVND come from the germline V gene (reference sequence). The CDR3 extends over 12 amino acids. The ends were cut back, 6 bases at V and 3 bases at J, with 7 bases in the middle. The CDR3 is CASSPTTDTQYF. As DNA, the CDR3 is TGTGCCAGTAGCCCTACGACAGATACGCAGTATTTT. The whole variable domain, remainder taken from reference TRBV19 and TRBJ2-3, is DGGITQSPKYLFRKEGQNVTLSCEQNLNHDAMYWYRQDPGQGLRLIYYSQIVNDFQKGDIAEGYSVSREKKESFPLTVTSAQKNPTAFYLCASSPTTDTQYFGPGTRLTVL.

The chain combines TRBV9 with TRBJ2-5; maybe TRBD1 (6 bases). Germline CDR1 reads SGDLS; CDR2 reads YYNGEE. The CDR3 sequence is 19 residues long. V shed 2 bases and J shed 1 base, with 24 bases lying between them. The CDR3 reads CASSVVVVPQGRIQETQYF. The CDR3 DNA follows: TGTGCCAGCAGCGTTGTGGTGGTTCCCCAGGGGCGAATCCAAGAGACCCAGTACTTC.

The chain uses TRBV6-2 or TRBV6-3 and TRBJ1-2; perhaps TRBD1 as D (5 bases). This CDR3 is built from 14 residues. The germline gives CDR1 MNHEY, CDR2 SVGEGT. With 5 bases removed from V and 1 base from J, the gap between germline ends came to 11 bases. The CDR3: CASSRDYYNYGYTF. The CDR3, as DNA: TGTGCCAGCAGTCGGGACTATTATAACTATGGCTACACCTTC.

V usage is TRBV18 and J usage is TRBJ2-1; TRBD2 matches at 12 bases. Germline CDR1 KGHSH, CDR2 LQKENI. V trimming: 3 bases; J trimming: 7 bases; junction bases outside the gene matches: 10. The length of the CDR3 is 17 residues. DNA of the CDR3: TGTGCCAGCTCACCTTCTTCCGGACTAGCGGGGATGAATGAGCAGTTCTTC. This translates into CASSPSSGLAGMNEQFF.

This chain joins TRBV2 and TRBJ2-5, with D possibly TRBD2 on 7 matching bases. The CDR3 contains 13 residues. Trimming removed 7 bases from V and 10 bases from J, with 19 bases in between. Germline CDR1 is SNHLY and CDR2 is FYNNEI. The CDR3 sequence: CASTLRGAGDQYF. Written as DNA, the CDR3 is TGTGCCAGCACCCTCCGGGGGGCAGGGGACCAGTACTTC.

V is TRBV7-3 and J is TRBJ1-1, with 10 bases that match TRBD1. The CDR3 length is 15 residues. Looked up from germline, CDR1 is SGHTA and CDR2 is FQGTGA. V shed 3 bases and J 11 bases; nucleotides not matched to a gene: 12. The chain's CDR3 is CASSLTSRGQGMAFF. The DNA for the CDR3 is TGTGCCAGCAGCTTGACGAGTCGGGGACAGGGGATGGCTTTCTTT.

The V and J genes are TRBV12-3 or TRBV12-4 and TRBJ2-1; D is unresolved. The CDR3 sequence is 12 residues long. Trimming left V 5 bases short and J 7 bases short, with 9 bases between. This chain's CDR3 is CASSPRLNEQFF. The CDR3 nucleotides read TGTGCCAGCAGTCCTAGGCTTAATGAGCAGTTCTTC.

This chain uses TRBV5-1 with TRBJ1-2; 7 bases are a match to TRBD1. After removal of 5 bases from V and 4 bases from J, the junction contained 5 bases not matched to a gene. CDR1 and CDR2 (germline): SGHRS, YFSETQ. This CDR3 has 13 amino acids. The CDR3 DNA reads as TGCGCCAGCAGTCAGGGGGAGAGCTATGGCTACACCTTC. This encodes CASSQGESYGYTF.

CDR3 region: CASSQVGFKVLATNEKLFF. In DNA form, the CDR3 reads TGCGCCAGCAGCCAAGTCGGGTTTAAGGTCCTTGCAACTAATGAAAAACTGTTTTTT. The chain couples TRBV4-1 to TRBJ1-4; D not certain. CDR3 size: 19 residues. V was clipped by 1 base and J by 0 bases, with 18 bases between them. Germline CDR1 MGHRA, CDR2 YSYEKL.

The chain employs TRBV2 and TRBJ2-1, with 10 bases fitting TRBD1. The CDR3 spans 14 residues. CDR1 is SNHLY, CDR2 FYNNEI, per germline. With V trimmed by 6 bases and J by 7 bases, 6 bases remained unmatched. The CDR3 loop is CASRNRDRGNEQFF. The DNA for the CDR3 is TGTGCCAGCAGGAACCGGGACAGGGGAAATGAGCAGTTCTTC.

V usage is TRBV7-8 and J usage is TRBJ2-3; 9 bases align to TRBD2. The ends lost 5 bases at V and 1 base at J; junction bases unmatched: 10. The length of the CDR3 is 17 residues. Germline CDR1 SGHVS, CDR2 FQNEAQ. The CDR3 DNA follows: TGTGCCAGCAGCCCCTTGCGGGGGGGAGAGGGCACAGATACGCAGTATTTT. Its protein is CASSPLRGGEGTDTQYF.

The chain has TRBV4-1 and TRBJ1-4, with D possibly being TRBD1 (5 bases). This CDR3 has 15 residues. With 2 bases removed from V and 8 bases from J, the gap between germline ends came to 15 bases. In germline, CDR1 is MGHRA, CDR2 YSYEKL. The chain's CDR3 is CASSQLSSGGEKLFF. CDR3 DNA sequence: TGCGCCAGCAGCCAATTAAGCAGTGGGGGGGAAAAACTGTTTTTT.

As DNA, the CDR3 is TGTGCCAGCAGCTTAGCGCGGAGGGACTATCACTCCTACGAGCAGTACTTC. Translating it yields CASSLARRDYHSYEQYF. The chain is built from TRBV7-2 and TRBJ2-7; 7 bases map to TRBD2. Germline-derived CDR1 and CDR2 are SGHTA and FQGNSA. The CDR3 loop spans 17 amino acids. J gave up 0 bases and V 0 bases, and 8 bases lay outside the gene matches.

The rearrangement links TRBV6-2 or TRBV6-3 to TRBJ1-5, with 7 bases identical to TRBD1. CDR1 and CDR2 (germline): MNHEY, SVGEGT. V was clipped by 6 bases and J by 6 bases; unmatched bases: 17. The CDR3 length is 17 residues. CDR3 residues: CASSPQGTKLGSQPQHF. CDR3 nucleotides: TGTGCCAGCAGCCCACAGGGGACAAAGCTCGGGAGTCAGCCCCAGCATTTT.

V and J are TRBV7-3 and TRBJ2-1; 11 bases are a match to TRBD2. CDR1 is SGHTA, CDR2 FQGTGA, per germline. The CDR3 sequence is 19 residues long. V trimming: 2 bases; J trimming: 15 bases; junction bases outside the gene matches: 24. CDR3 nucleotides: TGTGCCAGCAGCTTAGCGGTTGTGGGTGGGCTAGCGGGGGGACCTGCTACGTTCTTC. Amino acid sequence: CASSLAVVGGLAGGPATFF. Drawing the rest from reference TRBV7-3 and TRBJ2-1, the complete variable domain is GAGVSQTPSNKVTEKGKYVELRCDPISGHTALYWYRQSLGQGPEFLIYFQGTGAADDSGLPNDRFFAVRPEGSVSTLKIQRTERGDSAVYLCASSLAVVGGLAGGPATFFGPGTRLTVL.

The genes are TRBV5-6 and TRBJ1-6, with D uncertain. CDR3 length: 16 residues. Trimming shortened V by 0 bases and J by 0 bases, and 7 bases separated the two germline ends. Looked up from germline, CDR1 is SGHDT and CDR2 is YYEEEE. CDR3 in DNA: TGTGCCAGCAGCTTGGCTGCCAGCTCCTATAATTCACCCCTCCACTTT. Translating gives CASSLAASSYNSPLHF.

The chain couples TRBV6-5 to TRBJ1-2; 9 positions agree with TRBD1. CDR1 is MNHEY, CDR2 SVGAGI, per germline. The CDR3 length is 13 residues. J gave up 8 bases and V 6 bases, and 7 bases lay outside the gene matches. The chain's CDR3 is CASSRDRVWGYTF. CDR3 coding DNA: TGTGCCAGCAGCCGGGACAGGGTATGGGGCTACACCTTC.

The CDR3 sequence is CASSSSVNYGYTF. DNA of the CDR3: TGCGCCAGCAGCTCGTCCGTCAACTATGGCTACACCTTC. The chain combines TRBV10-1 with TRBJ1-2; no clear D gene. V lost 6 bases and J 2 bases, leaving 10 bases between the germline ends. CDR3 length: 13 residues. Looked up from germline, CDR1 is WNHNN and CDR2 is SYGVQD (reference sequence).

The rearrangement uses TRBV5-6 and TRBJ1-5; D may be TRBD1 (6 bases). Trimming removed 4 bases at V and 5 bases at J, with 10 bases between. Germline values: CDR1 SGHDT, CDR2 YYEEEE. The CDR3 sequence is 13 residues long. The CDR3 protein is CASSQHRDQPQHF. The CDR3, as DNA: TGTGCCAGCAGCCAACACAGGGATCAGCCCCAGCATTTT.

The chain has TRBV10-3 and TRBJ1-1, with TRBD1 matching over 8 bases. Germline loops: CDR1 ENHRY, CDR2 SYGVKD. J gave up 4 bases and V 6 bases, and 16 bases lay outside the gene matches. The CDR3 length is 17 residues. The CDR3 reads CAIRDKLQGAIGTEAFF. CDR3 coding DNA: TGTGCCATCAGGGATAAACTCCAGGGGGCGATAGGCACTGAAGCTTTCTTT.

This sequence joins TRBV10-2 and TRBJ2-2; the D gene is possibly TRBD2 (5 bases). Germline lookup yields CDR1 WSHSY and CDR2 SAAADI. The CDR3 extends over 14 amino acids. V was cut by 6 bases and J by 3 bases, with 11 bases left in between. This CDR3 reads CASRDSKDTGELFF. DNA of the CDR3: TGCGCCAGCAGGGACTCAAAAGACACCGGGGAGCTGTTTTTT.